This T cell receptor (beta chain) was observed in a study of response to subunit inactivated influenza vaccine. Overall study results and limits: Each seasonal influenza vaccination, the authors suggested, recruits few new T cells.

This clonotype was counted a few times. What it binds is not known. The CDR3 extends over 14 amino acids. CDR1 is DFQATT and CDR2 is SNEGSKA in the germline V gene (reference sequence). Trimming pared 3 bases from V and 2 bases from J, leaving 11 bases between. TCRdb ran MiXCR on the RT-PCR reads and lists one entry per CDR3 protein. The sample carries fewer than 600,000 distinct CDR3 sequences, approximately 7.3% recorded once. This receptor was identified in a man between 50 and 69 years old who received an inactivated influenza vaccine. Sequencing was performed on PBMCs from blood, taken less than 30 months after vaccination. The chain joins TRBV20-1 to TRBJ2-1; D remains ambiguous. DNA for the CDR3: TGCAGTGCTAGTCCCCTGGGGACCTACAATGAGCAGTTCTTC. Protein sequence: CSASPLGTYNEQFF.